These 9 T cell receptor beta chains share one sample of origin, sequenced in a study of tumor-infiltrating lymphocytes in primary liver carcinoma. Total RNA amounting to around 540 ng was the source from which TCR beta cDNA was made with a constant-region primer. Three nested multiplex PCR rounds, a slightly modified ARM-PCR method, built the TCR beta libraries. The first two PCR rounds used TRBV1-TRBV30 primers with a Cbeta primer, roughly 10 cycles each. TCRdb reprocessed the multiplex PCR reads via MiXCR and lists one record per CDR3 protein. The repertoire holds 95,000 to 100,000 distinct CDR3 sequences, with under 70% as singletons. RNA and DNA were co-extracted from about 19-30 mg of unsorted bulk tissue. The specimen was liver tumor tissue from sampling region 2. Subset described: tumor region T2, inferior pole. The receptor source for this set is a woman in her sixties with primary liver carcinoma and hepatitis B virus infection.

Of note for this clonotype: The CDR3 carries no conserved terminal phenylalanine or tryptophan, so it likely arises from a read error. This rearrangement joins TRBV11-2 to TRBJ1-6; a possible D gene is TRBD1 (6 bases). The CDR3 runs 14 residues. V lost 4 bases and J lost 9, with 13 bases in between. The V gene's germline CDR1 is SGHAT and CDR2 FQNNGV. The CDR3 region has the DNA TGTGCCAGCAGCTGGCAGGGGAAACGTTCACCCCTCCACTTA. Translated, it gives CASSWQGKRSPLHL.

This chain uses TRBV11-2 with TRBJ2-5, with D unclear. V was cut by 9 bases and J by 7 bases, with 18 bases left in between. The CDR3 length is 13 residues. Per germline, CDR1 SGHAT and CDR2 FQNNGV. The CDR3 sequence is CASNLKSKGTQYF. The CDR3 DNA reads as TGTGCCAGTAACTTAAAATCCAAGGGGACCCAGTACTTC.

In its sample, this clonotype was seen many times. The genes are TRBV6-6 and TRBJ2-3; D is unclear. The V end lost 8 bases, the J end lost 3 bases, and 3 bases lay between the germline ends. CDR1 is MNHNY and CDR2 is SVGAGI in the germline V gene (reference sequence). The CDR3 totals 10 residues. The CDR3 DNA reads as TGTGCCAGCGCTACAGATACGCAGTATTTT. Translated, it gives CASATDTQYF.

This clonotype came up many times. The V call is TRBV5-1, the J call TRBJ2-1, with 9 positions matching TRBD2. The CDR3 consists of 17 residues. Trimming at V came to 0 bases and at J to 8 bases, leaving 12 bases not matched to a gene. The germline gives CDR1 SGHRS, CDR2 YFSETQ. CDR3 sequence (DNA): TGCGCCAGCAGCTTGGCCGCTGGGCTAGCGGGAAGGGATGAGCAGTTCTTC. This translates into CASSLAAGLAGRDEQFF. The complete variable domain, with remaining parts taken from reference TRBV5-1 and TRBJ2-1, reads KAGVTQTPRYLIKTRGQQVTLSCSPISGHRSVSWYQQTPGQGLQFLFEYFSETQRNKGNFPGRFSGRQFSNSRSEMNVSTLELGDSALYLCASSLAAGLAGRDEQFFGPGTRLTVL.

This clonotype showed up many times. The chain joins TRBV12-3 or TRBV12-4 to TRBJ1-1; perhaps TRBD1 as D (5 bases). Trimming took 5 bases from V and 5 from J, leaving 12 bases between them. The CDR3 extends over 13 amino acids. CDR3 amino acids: CASSTRVGTEAFF. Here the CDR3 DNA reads TGTGCCAGCAGTACCAGGGTAGGGACTGAAGCTTTCTTT.

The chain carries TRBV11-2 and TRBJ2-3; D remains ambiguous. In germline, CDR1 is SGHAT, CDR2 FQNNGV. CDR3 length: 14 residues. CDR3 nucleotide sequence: TGTCCCGGCAGCCCCATCCTTACCACAGATACGCAGTATTTT. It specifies CPGSPILTTDTQYF. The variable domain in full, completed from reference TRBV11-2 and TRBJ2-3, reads EAGVAQSPRYKIIEKRQSVAFWCNPISGHATLYWYQQILGQGPKLLIQFQNNGVVDDSQLPKDRFSAERLKGVDSTLKIQPAKLEDSAVYLCPGSPILTTDTQYFGPGTRLTVL.

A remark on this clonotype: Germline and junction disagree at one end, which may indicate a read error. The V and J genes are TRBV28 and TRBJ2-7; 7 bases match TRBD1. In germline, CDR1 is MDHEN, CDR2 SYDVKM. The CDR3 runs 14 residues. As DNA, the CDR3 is TGTGCCAGCAGTTCTTTTGGGACAGTCTACGAGCGGTACTTC. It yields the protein CASSSFGTVYERYF.

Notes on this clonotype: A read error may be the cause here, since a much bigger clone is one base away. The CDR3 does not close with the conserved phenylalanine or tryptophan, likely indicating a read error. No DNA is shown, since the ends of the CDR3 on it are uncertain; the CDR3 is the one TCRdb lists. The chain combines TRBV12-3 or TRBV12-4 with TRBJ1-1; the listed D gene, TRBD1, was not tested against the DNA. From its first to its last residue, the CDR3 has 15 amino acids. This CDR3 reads CASSRQGAMGTEALS.

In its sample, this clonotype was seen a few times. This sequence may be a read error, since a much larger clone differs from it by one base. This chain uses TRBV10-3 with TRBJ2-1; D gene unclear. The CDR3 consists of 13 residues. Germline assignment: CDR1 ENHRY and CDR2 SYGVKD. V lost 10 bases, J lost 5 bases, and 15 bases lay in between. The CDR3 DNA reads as TGTGCCACTTTCCGCGACCCAGACAATGAGCAGTTCTTC. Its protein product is CATFRDPDNEQFF.